The 24 T cell receptor beta chains given below trace back to one sample, sequenced in a study of PD-L1 blockade in urothelial cancer. The repertoire was sequenced with immunoSEQ multiplex PCR; TCRdb's copy has only in-frame clones and lacks some. The sample shows under 95,000 clones, approximately 81% of them seen only once. Time point of the sample: pretreatment peripheral blood. The sequencing used PBMCs, collected around atezolizumab (anti-PD-L1) treatment. These receptor sequences come from a man in his 60s with urothelial cancer.

The genes are TRBV18 and TRBJ2-7; perhaps TRBD1 as D (5 bases). This CDR3 contains 12 residues. Between the trimmed V and J ends, which lost 6 bases and 3 bases, there was a span of 9 bases. CDR1 and CDR2 from the germline V gene are KGHSH and LQKENI. Here the CDR3 DNA reads TGTGCCAGCTCCTCTGACAGCTACGAGCAGTACTTC. As protein: CASSSDSYEQYF.

The chain has TRBV30 and TRBJ2-1, with 9 bases lining up with TRBD1. Germline V gene data show CDR1 as GTSNPN and CDR2 as SVGIG (reference sequence). V lost 1 base, J lost 6 bases, and 4 bases stayed unmatched. CDR3 length: 14 amino acids. This CDR3 reads CAWSGGTGFNEQFF. The CDR3 DNA follows: TGTGCCTGGAGTGGCGGGACAGGGTTCAATGAGCAGTTCTTC.

The chain has TRBV7-8 and TRBJ1-2; the D is unclear. Germline lookup yields CDR1 SGHVS and CDR2 FQNEAQ. Trimming cost V 4 bases and J 8 bases, with 11 bases left between them. The CDR3 has 12 residues. The CDR3 DNA is TGTGCCAGCAGCTCCTCGGGAGACGGCTACACCTTC. It yields the protein CASSSSGDGYTF.

The CDR3 reads CASSRANEQFF. CDR3 in DNA: TGTGCCAGCAGCCGAGCCAATGAGCAGTTCTTC. J is TRBJ2-1 and V is TRBV11-3, with D uncertain. The CDR3 sequence is 11 residues long. Looked up from germline, CDR1 is SGHNT and CDR2 is YENEEA. With 5 bases removed from V and 6 bases from J, the gap between germline ends came to 5 bases.

This CDR3 is CASSAGQGWEEKLFF. The CDR3 nucleotides read TGTGCCAGCAGCGCGGGACAGGGCTGGGAAGAAAAACTGTTTTTT. V usage is TRBV5-5 and J usage is TRBJ1-4, with TRBD1 matching over 9 bases. In germline, CDR1 is SGHKS, CDR2 YYEKEE (reference sequence). There are 15 residues in the CDR3. V dropped 4 bases and J dropped 8; count of bases not matched to a gene: 9.

The chain combines TRBV6-1 with TRBJ2-2; TRBD2 matches 11 bases. V gave up 1 base and J gave up 1 base; unmatched junction bases: 5. This CDR3 is 18 amino acids long. Germline loops: CDR1 MNHNS, CDR2 SASEGT. The CDR3 coding sequence is TGTGCCAGCAGTGAAGGGCTAGCGGGGGGACGGAACACCGGGGAGCTGTTTTTT. This codes for CASSEGLAGGRNTGELFF.

J is TRBJ2-2 and V is TRBV27; TRBD1 matches 7 bases. There are 14 residues in the CDR3. Germline V gives CDR1 MNHEY, CDR2 SMNVEV (reference sequence). V shed 6 bases, J shed 4 bases, and the junction held 5 bases outside the gene matches. The CDR3: CASRGDSATGELFF. The CDR3 coding sequence is TGTGCCAGCAGAGGGGACAGCGCCACCGGGGAGCTGTTTTTT.

The J gene is TRBJ2-3, the V gene TRBV5-5; TRBD1 aligns across 7 bases. V lost 4 bases, J lost 6 bases, and 8 bases stayed unmatched. Germline values: CDR1 SGHKS, CDR2 YYEKEE (reference sequence). The CDR3 extends over 14 amino acids. The CDR3: CASSLSRQGDTQYF. Here the CDR3 DNA reads TGTGCCAGCAGCCTATCCCGACAGGGTGATACGCAGTATTTT.

The chain combines TRBV5-4 with TRBJ1-1; 8 bases align to TRBD1. Germline V gives CDR1 SGHNT, CDR2 YYREEE (reference sequence). CDR3 length: 14 residues. With V trimmed by 4 bases and J by 3 bases, 5 bases remained unmatched. The CDR3 DNA reads TGTGCCAGCAGCCTTGGGACAGGCTACACTGAAGCTTTCTTT. Its protein product is CASSLGTGYTEAFF.

The chain recombines TRBV6-4 with TRBJ1-4; D is possibly TRBD1 (5 bases). Trimming removed 4 bases from V and 5 bases from J, with 14 bases in between. CDR1 and CDR2 (germline): MRHNA, SNTAGT. The CDR3 is 15 amino acids. CDR3 sequence: CASSAMGGVNEKLFF. The CDR3 DNA follows: TGTGCCAGCAGTGCCATGGGAGGGGTAAATGAAAAACTGTTTTTT.

The J gene is TRBJ2-1, the V gene TRBV9; TRBD2 matches 10 bases. The CDR3 totals 15 residues. J gave up 6 bases and V 3 bases, and 6 bases lay outside the gene matches. The V gene's germline CDR1 is SGDLS and CDR2 YYNGEE. CDR3 in DNA: TGTGCCAGCAGCGCAGCGGGAGGGCTGAGCAATGAGCAGTTCTTC. Protein: CASSAAGGLSNEQFF. Drawing the rest from reference TRBV9 and TRBJ2-1, the complete variable domain is DSGVTQTPKHLITATGQRVTLRCSPRSGDLSVYWYQQSLDQGLQFLIQYYNGEERAKGNILERFSAQQFPDLHSELNLSSLELGDSALYFCASSAAGGLSNEQFFGPGTRLTVL.

This clone has only a few counts. The sample has other DNA sequences that encode this CDR3 too. The chain carries TRBV5-1 and TRBJ1-1; D not resolved. V was pared by 4 bases and J by 4 bases, with 5 bases between. Germline lookup yields CDR1 SGHRS and CDR2 YFSETQ. The CDR3 spans 11 residues. The CDR3, as DNA: TGCGCCAGCAGCGCTAGCACTGAAGCTTTCTTT. Amino acid sequence: CASSASTEAFF.

The chain has TRBV27 and TRBJ2-7, with TRBD1 matching 9 bases. CDR1 and CDR2 (germline): MNHEY, SMNVEV (reference sequence). The CDR3 totals 14 residues. J lost 3 bases, V lost 5 bases, and 5 bases had no gene match. This CDR3 reads CASSEGQGGYEQYF. DNA for the CDR3: TGTGCCAGCAGTGAGGGACAGGGAGGCTACGAGCAGTACTTC.

V gene TRBV11-3 combines with J gene TRBJ2-2; maybe TRBD1 (6 bases). CDR3 length equals 16 residues. With 5 bases removed from V and 6 bases from J, the gap between germline ends came to 19 bases. Germline-derived CDR1 and CDR2 are SGHNT and YENEEA. The chain's CDR3 is CASSPRGQQNPGELFF. CDR3 in DNA: TGTGCCAGCAGCCCCCGCGGACAGCAAAACCCCGGGGAGCTGTTTTTT.

This chain links TRBV11-3 with TRBJ2-7, with D possibly matching TRBD2 (5 bases). The germline V and J ends were trimmed by 6 bases and 0 bases, with 18 bases remaining between them. Germline CDR1 is SGHNT and CDR2 is YENEEA. There are 16 residues in the CDR3. The DNA of the CDR3 is TGTGCCAGCAGTCAACGGGGAGCCGGGTCCTCCTACGAGCAGTACTTC. Translating gives CASSQRGAGSSYEQYF.

The gene calls are TRBV10-1 and TRBJ2-1, with D tentatively TRBD1 (6 bases). Per germline, CDR1 WNHNN and CDR2 SYGVQD (reference sequence). The CDR3 runs 15 residues. V lost 2 bases and J 2 bases, leaving 10 bases between the germline ends. The CDR3 DNA follows: TGCGCCAGCAGTGAGCCGGACAGTGCCTACAATGAGCAGTTCTTC. It specifies CASSEPDSAYNEQFF.

V usage is TRBV11-2 and J usage is TRBJ2-7; 10 bases line up with TRBD2. Germline V lookup: CDR1 SGHAT, CDR2 FQNNGV. The CDR3 contains 16 residues. J lost 7 bases, V lost 4 bases, and 13 bases had no gene match. The CDR3 loop is CASSSRLAGPSSEQYF. The CDR3 bases are TGTGCCAGCAGCTCCCGACTAGCGGGCCCCTCCTCGGAGCAGTACTTC.

This chain links TRBV2 with TRBJ2-2, with 7 bases that match TRBD2. The CDR3 is 15 residues long. J was trimmed by 4 bases and V by 6 bases; bases with no gene match: 8. CDR1 is SNHLY, CDR2 FYNNEI, per germline. CDR3 region: CASSERRGSTGELFF. CDR3 sequence (DNA): TGTGCCAGCAGCGAAAGGCGGGGGTCCACCGGGGAGCTGTTTTTT. Supplemented by reference TRBV2 and TRBJ2-2, the full variable domain reads EPEVTQTPSHQVTQMGQEVILRCVPISNHLYFYWYRQILGQKVEFLVSFYNNEISEKSEIFDDQFSVERPDGSNFTLKIRSTKLEDSAMYFCASSERRGSTGELFFGEGSRLTVL.

This clone has just one count. One end of the junction varies from germline; a read error may be responsible. The chain couples TRBV10-3 to TRBJ1-2; D ambiguous. Germline V gene lookup returns CDR1 ENHRY and CDR2 SYGVKD. This CDR3 is built from 12 residues. CDR3 amino acids: CAVRDEVDGYTF. In nucleotides, the CDR3 is TGTGCCGTCAGAGACGAGGTGGATGGCTACACCTTC.

In its sample, this clone was seen a few times. The chain uses TRBV2 and TRBJ1-5; 9 nucleotides match TRBD1. V gave up 8 bases and J gave up 5 bases; unmatched junction bases: 10. The CDR3 is made up of 15 amino acids. Germline V lookup: CDR1 SNHLY, CDR2 FYNNEI. The CDR3 coding sequence is TGTGCCAGCGCACTTCGGACAGGGGACGATCAGCCCCAGCATTTT. This encodes CASALRTGDDQPQHF. Drawing the rest from reference TRBV2 and TRBJ1-5, the complete variable domain is EPEVTQTPSHQVTQMGQEVILRCVPISNHLYFYWYRQILGQKVEFLVSFYNNEISEKSEIFDDQFSVERPDGSNFTLKIRSTKLEDSAMYFCASALRTGDDQPQHFGDGTRLSIL.

The J gene is TRBJ2-5, the V gene TRBV7-8; unclear D gene. V was clipped by 3 bases and J by 5 bases, with 16 bases between them. The CDR3 has 15 amino acids. Germline lookup yields CDR1 SGHVS and CDR2 FQNEAQ. CDR3 DNA sequence: TGTGCCAGCAGCTTTGCAGAATCAGGCTTGGAGACCCAGTACTTC. Translated, it gives CASSFAESGLETQYF.

The chain carries TRBV5-1 and TRBJ2-7; no firm D call. CDR3 length equals 15 residues. The V end lost 0 bases, the J end lost 5 bases, and 15 bases lay between the germline ends. From germline, CDR1 is SGHRS and CDR2 YFSETQ. CDR3 protein: CASSLAYSSSDEQYF. DNA of the CDR3: TGCGCCAGCAGCTTGGCTTACAGCTCGTCTGACGAGCAGTACTTC.

This clone was counted once. This chain links TRBV7-3 with TRBJ2-7; TRBD2 aligns across 13 bases. J lost 4 bases, V lost 0 bases, and 9 bases had no gene match. CDR1 SGHTA and CDR2 FQGTGA come from the germline V gene. The CDR3 has 18 residues. The CDR3 coding sequence is TGTGCCAGCAGCTTAACGGGGAGACTAGCGGGAGGAGAATACGAGCAGTACTTC. The encoded protein is CASSLTGRLAGGEYEQYF.

The chain carries TRBV27 and TRBJ2-7; perhaps TRBD1 as D (7 bases). The CDR3 has 16 amino acids. Trimming removed 5 bases at V and 6 bases at J, with 23 bases between. Germline CDR1 MNHEY, CDR2 SMNVEV (reference sequence). The CDR3 DNA reads as TGTGCCAGCAGTCCGATACGGGGGACAGCCCCCGGCGAGCAGTACTTC. As protein: CASSPIRGTAPGEQYF.